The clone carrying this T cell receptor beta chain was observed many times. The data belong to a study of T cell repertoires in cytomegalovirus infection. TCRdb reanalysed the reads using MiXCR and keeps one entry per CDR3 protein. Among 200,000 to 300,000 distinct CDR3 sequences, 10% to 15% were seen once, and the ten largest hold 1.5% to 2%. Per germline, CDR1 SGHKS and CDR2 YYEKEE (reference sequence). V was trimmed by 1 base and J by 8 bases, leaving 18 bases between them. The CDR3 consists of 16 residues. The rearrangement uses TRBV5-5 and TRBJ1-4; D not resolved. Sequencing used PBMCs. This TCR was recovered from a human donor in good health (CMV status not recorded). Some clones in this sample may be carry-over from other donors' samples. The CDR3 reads CASSLSRRSREEKLFF. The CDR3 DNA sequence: TGTGCCAGCAGCTTGTCTCGGCGTAGCAGAGAGGAAAAACTGTTTTTT.